These T cell receptor beta chains were read from a single sample in a study of OX40 agonist ivuxolimab in advanced cancers. Measured with immunoSEQ multiplex PCR; TCRdb has only the in-frame clones, and not every one. The table has roughly 70,000 clones, around 86% seen once. This specimen was CD4+ or CD8+ T cells sorted from blood, taken in a trial of the OX40 agonist ivuxolimab. The receptors were sampled from an adult with an advanced solid tumor such as melanoma, head and neck, liver or kidney cancer. The CDR3 runs from the conserved cysteine through the conserved F or W. D genes are given only for firm matches. Clone size appears in some rows only: once, few, many, or a class for an expanded clone.

cdr3_aa	cdr3_nt	v_call	clone_size	d_call	j_call
CASSPTGTSGEQETQYF	TGTGCCAGCAGCCCGACCGGGACTAGCGGAGAGCAAGAGACCCAGTACTTC	TRBV14	-	TRBD2	TRBJ2-5
CASRPGGWNEKLFF	TGTGCCAGCAGGCCAGGGGGATGGAATGAAAAACTGTTTTTT	TRBV6-5	-	TRBD1	TRBJ1-4
CSALDSKNIQYF	TGCAGCGCTTTAGACAGCAAAAACATTCAGTACTTC	TRBV29-1	-	-	TRBJ2-4
CASSQESPGPRLVNTEAFF	TGCGCCAGCAGCCAAGAGTCTCCGGGACCGAGACTTGTGAACACTGAAGCTTTCTTT	TRBV4-3	-	-	TRBJ1-1
CASSLGLAGVNEQFF	TGTGCCAGCAGCTTGGGACTAGCGGGAGTCAATGAGCAGTTCTTC	TRBV5-8	once	TRBD2	TRBJ2-1
CASSLGLAGGFNEQFF	TGTGCCAGCAGCTTGGGTCTAGCGGGAGGTTTTAATGAGCAGTTCTTC	TRBV5-4	-	TRBD2	TRBJ2-1
CASSHRDNQETQYF	TGTGCCAGCAGCCACCGGGACAACCAAGAGACCCAGTACTTC	TRBV5-4	-	-	TRBJ2-5
CASSLGDSNYGYTF	TGTGCCAGCAGCTTAGGGGACAGCAACTATGGCTACACCTTC	TRBV7-9	-	TRBD1	TRBJ1-2
CASSFVPGLEGTEAFF	TGTGCCAGCAGCTTTGTCCCGGGACTGGAGGGCACTGAAGCTTTCTTT	TRBV7-9	-	-	TRBJ1-1
CSVTSGRAPYEQYF	TGCAGCGTGACCTCCGGGAGGGCCCCCTACGAGCAGTACTTC	TRBV29-1	-	TRBD2	TRBJ2-7
CASSPSSKWEKLFF	TGTGCCAGCAGTCCCTCTTCCAAGTGGGAAAAACTGTTTTTT	TRBV27	-	-	TRBJ1-4
CSVQQGYSGNTIYF	TGCAGTGTCCAACAGGGTTACTCTGGAAACACCATATATTTT	TRBV29-1	-	-	TRBJ1-3
CASSDAGDNTPLHF	TGTGCCAGCAGTGACGCGGGGGACAATACACCCCTCCACTTT	TRBV25-1	-	-	TRBJ1-6
CASSSRGEGALVKNIQYF	TGTGCCAGCAGTTCCCGAGGAGAGGGGGCTTTGGTCAAAAACATTCAGTACTTC	TRBV28	-	TRBD1	TRBJ2-4
CASSQVVLAGYNEQFF	TGCGCCAGCAGCCAAGTCGTTCTAGCGGGATACAATGAGCAGTTCTTC	TRBV4-3	-	TRBD2	TRBJ2-1
CASSDDRVDQETQYF	TGCGCCAGCAGTGATGACAGGGTGGACCAAGAGACCCAGTACTTC	TRBV10-2	-	TRBD1	TRBJ2-5
CASSPPITSTEAFF	TGTGCCAGCAGCCCCCCAATCACCAGCACTGAAGCTTTCTTT	TRBV7-2	-	-	TRBJ1-1
CASSLTRATEAFF	TGTGCCAGCAGCTTAACCAGGGCCACTGAAGCTTTCTTT	TRBV7-9	few	-	TRBJ1-1
CASSFGLWGSGANVLTF	TGTGCCAGCAGCTTCGGACTGTGGGGCTCTGGGGCCAACGTCCTGACTTTC	TRBV5-4	few	-	TRBJ2-6
CASTGGGSYTEAFF	TGTGCCAGCACCGGCGGAGGGTCTTACACTGAAGCTTTCTTT	TRBV25-1	-	-	TRBJ1-1
CATSIWTATTDTQYF	TGTGCCACCAGCATATGGACAGCAACCACAGATACGCAGTATTTT	TRBV15	-	-	TRBJ2-3
CASRHGQAGELFF	TGTGCCAGCAGACATGGACAGGCCGGGGAGCTGTTTTTT	TRBV7-2	-	TRBD1	TRBJ2-2
CASSVFRDREAFF	TGCGCCAGCAGCGTCTTCCGGGACAGGGAAGCTTTCTTT	TRBV5-1	-	TRBD1	TRBJ1-1
CASSFGTDGLFGYTF	TGTGCCAGCAGCTTCGGGACAGACGGGCTCTTTGGCTACACCTTC	TRBV7-8	-	TRBD1	TRBJ1-2
CASSSGPGTELTEKLFF	TGCGCCAGCAGCTCGGGACCCGGGACAGAGCTAACTGAAAAACTGTTTTTT	TRBV5-1	-	TRBD1	TRBJ1-4
CASSYSVPFYNSPLHF	TGTGCCAGCAGTTACTCTGTCCCCTTCTATAATTCACCCCTCCACTTT	TRBV6-5	-	-	TRBJ1-6
CASSLSAGPGNEQFF	TGTGCTAGCAGCTTAAGCGCAGGACCGGGCAATGAGCAGTTCTTC	TRBV7-7	-	-	TRBJ2-1
CASSYSGRGYEQYF	TGTGCCAGCAGTTACTCGGGCAGGGGCTACGAGCAGTACTTC	TRBV6-6	-	-	TRBJ2-7
CASSGGSVSYNEQFF	TGTGCCAGCAGCGGAGGCAGTGTCTCCTACAATGAGCAGTTCTTC	TRBV7-2	-	-	TRBJ2-1
CASSTAGTGDYGYTF	TGTGCCAGTAGTACCGCCGGGACAGGGGACTATGGCTACACCTTC	TRBV19	once	TRBD1	TRBJ1-2
CSGASGQANTEAFF	TGCAGCGGGGCCTCTGGACAGGCGAACACTGAAGCTTTCTTT	TRBV29-1	-	TRBD1	TRBJ1-1
CASSQGQGAINEKLFF	TGCGCCAGCAGCCAGGGACAGGGGGCGATCAATGAAAAACTGTTTTTT	TRBV5-1	-	TRBD1	TRBJ1-4
CASSRGTLNTEAFF	TGTGCCAGCTCACGCGGGACACTGAACACTGAAGCTTTCTTT	TRBV18	-	-	TRBJ1-1
CASSATAGETQYF	TGTGCCAGTAGTGCCACGGCGGGTGAGACCCAGTACTTC	TRBV19	-	-	TRBJ2-5
CASRPPAVDEQYF	TGTGCCAGCAGACCCCCAGCGGTAGACGAGCAGTACTTC	TRBV6-6	-	-	TRBJ2-7
CASSDTSVGDEKLFF	TGCGCCAGCAGCGATACTTCCGTAGGGGATGAAAAACTGTTTTTT	TRBV4-3	-	-	TRBJ1-4
CASSHPRDRGQDEQFF	TGTGCCAGTAGCCACCCAAGGGACAGGGGGCAGGATGAGCAGTTCTTC	TRBV19	-	TRBD1	TRBJ2-1
CASSQTGQGNQPQHF	TGTGCCAGCTCACAGACAGGGCAGGGCAATCAGCCCCAGCATTTT	TRBV18	-	TRBD1	TRBJ1-5
CASSSAAAGEADTQYF	TGTGCCAGCAGTTCTGCCGCAGCGGGAGAGGCCGATACGCAGTATTTT	TRBV6-5	-	TRBD2	TRBJ2-3
CASSPGPNNEQFF	TGTGCCAGCAGCCCCGGACCCAACAATGAGCAGTTCTTC	TRBV11-3	-	-	TRBJ2-1